These 20 T cell receptor beta chains were sequenced from one sample in a study of a mutant IDH1 vaccine in newly diagnosed glioma. The table came from immunoSEQ multiplex PCR; TCRdb's copy has only in-frame clones and leaves some out. The sample consists of about 34,000 clones, over 60% of them appearing once. Time point in this sample: baseline, week 1 (first vaccination visit). Noted treatment: pre-vaccination baseline after standard-of-care therapy. The material was peripheral blood mononuclear cells (PBMCs), obtained from a glioma patient treated with radiotherapy, temozolomide or both. The source of these receptors is a man in his forties or fifties with glioma. Some clones in this sample may be carry-over from other donors' samples.

J is TRBJ1-1 and V is TRBV19, with a tentative D call TRBD1 (6 bases). Germline values: CDR1 LNHDA, CDR2 SQIVND (reference sequence). Trimming removed 8 bases from V and 4 bases from J, with 17 bases in between. This CDR3 has 14 amino acids. CDR3 region: CASGLQGQGTEAFF. The CDR3 nucleotides are TGTGCCAGTGGTCTACAGGGTCAGGGCACTGAAGCTTTCTTT.

V is TRBV10-3 and J is TRBJ1-2, with D tentatively TRBD1 (5 bases). CDR1 ENHRY and CDR2 SYGVKD come from the germline V gene. CDR3 length equals 13 residues. V lost 10 bases, J lost 5 bases, and 17 bases lay in between. CDR3 nucleotides: TGTGCCACCAGGGAAGTGGGCGGATATGGCTACACCTTC. It specifies CATREVGGYGYTF.

This chain uses TRBV7-8 with TRBJ2-1; D tentatively reads TRBD1 or TRBD2 (6 bases each). This CDR3 has 16 amino acids. Germline V gives CDR1 SGHVS, CDR2 FQNEAQ. Trimming shortened V by 6 bases and J by 4 bases, and 19 bases separated the two germline ends. CDR3 residues: CASRVRDGGIYNEQFF. CDR3 bases: TGTGCCAGCAGAGTCCGGGACGGGGGCATATACAATGAGCAGTTCTTC.

The chain links TRBV15 to TRBJ2-5; the match to TRBD1 covers 8 bases. The J call may be mistaken, given a closer DNA end match to TRBJ2-7. CDR1 is LNHNV and CDR2 is YYDKDF in the germline V gene (reference sequence). The CDR3 has 14 residues. The CDR3 region is CATSRSVGTGEQYF. The CDR3 DNA reads as TGTGCCACCAGCAGATCGGTCGGGACAGGCGAGCAGTACTTC.

The genes are TRBV6-5 and TRBJ1-3; D is undetermined. Trimming took 7 bases from V and 0 from J, leaving 4 bases between them. The germline V gene has CDR1 MNHEY and CDR2 SVGAGI. The CDR3 has 12 amino acids. CDR3 DNA sequence: TGTGCCAGCACGGGCTCTGGAAACACCATATATTTT. It encodes CASTGSGNTIYF.

In its sample, this clone ranks as medium-sized. The CDR3 sequence is CASSERTGGNYGYTF. The CDR3, as DNA: TGTGCCAGCAGTGAACGGACAGGGGGGAACTATGGCTACACCTTC. This chain uses TRBV27 with TRBJ1-2; 10 nucleotides match TRBD1. The CDR3 has 15 residues. Germline V gene lookup returns CDR1 MNHEY and CDR2 SMNVEV (reference sequence). Trimming cost V 5 bases and J 2 bases; bases outside gene matches: 5.

CDR3 sequence (DNA): TGCGCCAGCAGGACTAGCGGGAGGGCCAATGAGCAGTTCTTC. This gives the protein CASRTSGRANEQFF. This chain connects TRBV5-1 to TRBJ2-1; 14 bases fit TRBD2. The V and J ends lost 5 bases and 6 bases, in that order; junction bases with no gene match: 1. This CDR3 has 14 residues. The germline CDR1 and CDR2 sequences are SGHRS and YFSETQ.

V and J are TRBV2 and TRBJ1-5; 7 bases map to TRBD1. Per the germline V gene, CDR1 is SNHLY and CDR2 is FYNNEI. Trimming at V came to 9 bases and at J to 2 bases, leaving 7 bases not matched to a gene. The CDR3 totals 14 residues. As DNA, the CDR3 is TGTGCCAGTAGAGGGGGCTACGGCAATCAGCCCCAGCATTTT. Protein: CASRGGYGNQPQHF.

The rearrangement uses TRBV10-3 and TRBJ2-7; 9 bases match TRBD1. CDR3 length equals 14 residues. Germline CDR1 ENHRY, CDR2 SYGVKD. J lost 6 bases, V lost 10 bases, and 13 bases had no gene match. CDR3 coding DNA: TGTGCCACCTTAAACCGGGACAGGGAGACCGAGCAGTACTTC. Amino acids: CATLNRDRETEQYF.

The rearrangement joins TRBV7-9 to TRBJ1-1; D is perhaps TRBD1 (6 bases). Trimming pared 1 base from V and 4 bases from J, leaving 13 bases between. The CDR3 covers 15 residues. Per the germline V gene, CDR1 is SEHNR and CDR2 is FQNEAQ (reference sequence). CDR3 sequence: CASSLEGGSVTEAFF. The CDR3 coding sequence is TGTGCCAGCAGCTTAGAGGGGGGCTCGGTCACTGAAGCTTTCTTT. The variable domain in full, completed from reference TRBV7-9 and TRBJ1-1, reads DTGVSQNPRHKITKRGQNVTFRCDPISEHNRLYWYRQTLGQGPEFLTYFQNEAQLEKSRLLSDRFSAERPKGSFSTLEIQRTEQGDSAMYLCASSLEGGSVTEAFFGQGTRLTVV.

The chain recombines TRBV2 with TRBJ2-5; 8 positions match TRBD1. This CDR3 is built from 13 residues. Trimming took 6 bases from V and 5 from J; bases not matched to a gene: 5. The germline gives CDR1 SNHLY, CDR2 FYNNEI. The CDR3 DNA reads TGTGCCAGCAGCGTGGACAGGGCCGAGACCCAGTACTTC. Protein product: CASSVDRAETQYF.

This sequence joins TRBV4-1 and TRBJ2-4; 7 bases fit TRBD2. Germline CDR1 and CDR2: MGHRA and YSYEKL. Germline trimming cut 3 bases from V and 0 bases from J; bases unmatched to any gene: 5. The CDR3 covers 16 residues. In DNA form, the CDR3 reads TGCGCCAGCAGCCACCGAGCGGGGCTAGCCAAAAACATTCAGTACTTC. Its translation is CASSHRAGLAKNIQYF.

The rearrangement joins TRBV19 to TRBJ2-7, with TRBD2 matching 10 bases. The germline V gene has CDR1 LNHDA and CDR2 SQIVND (reference sequence). This CDR3 has 15 amino acids. The J segment lost 0 bases and the V segment lost 6 bases, leaving 5 bases of the junction unmatched. The CDR3 spells CASSPLAGSSYEQYF. In DNA form, the CDR3 reads TGTGCCAGTAGCCCACTAGCGGGAAGCTCCTACGAGCAGTACTTC.

There are a few counts of this clone. This chain connects TRBV29-1 to TRBJ1-2; 9 bases agree with TRBD1. Trimming cost V 3 bases and J 8 bases; bases outside gene matches: 10. Germline V gives CDR1 SQVTM, CDR2 ANQGSEA. This CDR3 is built from 14 residues. The CDR3 bases are TGCAGCGTTGACGGGACAGGGTGGGATCGGGGCTACACCTTC. This sequence encodes CSVDGTGWDRGYTF.

The chain uses TRBV19 and TRBJ2-7; 10 nucleotides align to TRBD2. The germline CDR1 and CDR2 sequences are LNHDA and SQIVND (reference sequence). The CDR3 runs 15 residues. V lost 5 bases, J lost 6 bases, and 10 bases stayed unmatched. For the CDR3, the DNA is TGTGCCAGTAGTCCATGGGCTAGCGGGAGCTCCGAGCAGTACTTC. It encodes CASSPWASGSSEQYF.

The chain uses TRBV5-6 and TRBJ1-2, with 10 bases fitting TRBD1. V trimming: 5 bases; J trimming: 6 bases; junction bases outside the gene matches: 4. CDR3 length: 13 residues. The V gene's germline CDR1 is SGHDT and CDR2 YYEEEE. DNA for the CDR3: TGTGCCAGCAGGCCCGGGACAGGGGATGGCTACACCTTC. Residues: CASRPGTGDGYTF. Full variable domain (remainder filled in from reference TRBV5-6 and TRBJ1-2): DAGVTQSPTHLIKTRGQQVTLRCSPKSGHDTVSWYQQALGQGPQFIFQYYEEEERQRGNFPDRFSGHQFPNYSSELNVNALLLGDSALYLCASRPGTGDGYTFGSGTRLTVV.

The chain has TRBV5-1 and TRBJ2-4; 7 bases are a match to TRBD2. Looked up from germline, CDR1 is SGHRS and CDR2 is YFSETQ. The CDR3 has 14 residues. The trim removed 0 bases at V and 8 bases at J, leaving 5 bases unmatched. In nucleotides, the CDR3 is TGCGCCAGCAGCTTGGCGTCAGGGAGGGACATTCAGTACTTC. It yields the protein CASSLASGRDIQYF.

This clone was recorded a few times. The V gene is TRBV30, the J gene TRBJ2-2; perhaps TRBD2 as D (6 bases). V lost 2 bases and J 7 bases, leaving 17 bases between the germline ends. This CDR3 spans 15 amino acids. The germline V gene has CDR1 GTSNPN and CDR2 SVGIG (reference sequence). CDR3 DNA: TGTGCCTGGAGTCTTTTAGCGGTGAAAGGCGGGGAGCTGTTTTTT. Translated, it gives CAWSLLAVKGGELFF.

The gene calls are TRBV5-1 and TRBJ2-3; no reliable D call. Per germline, CDR1 SGHRS and CDR2 YFSETQ. This CDR3 spans 13 amino acids. The V gene lost 5 bases and the J gene lost 4 bases, with 11 bases spanning the gap. CDR3 in DNA: TGCGCCAGCAGTCCCAGGTTCCCAGATACGCAGTATTTT. Protein product: CASSPRFPDTQYF.

This sequence joins TRBV7-8 and TRBJ1-4; D gene unclear. The CDR3 runs to 14 residues. Germline CDR1 reads SGHVS; CDR2 reads FQNEAQ. V shed 5 bases and J shed 0 bases, with 7 bases lying between them. CDR3: CASSTYSTNEKLFF. CDR3 nucleotides: TGTGCCAGCAGCACATACTCAACTAATGAAAAACTGTTTTTT.